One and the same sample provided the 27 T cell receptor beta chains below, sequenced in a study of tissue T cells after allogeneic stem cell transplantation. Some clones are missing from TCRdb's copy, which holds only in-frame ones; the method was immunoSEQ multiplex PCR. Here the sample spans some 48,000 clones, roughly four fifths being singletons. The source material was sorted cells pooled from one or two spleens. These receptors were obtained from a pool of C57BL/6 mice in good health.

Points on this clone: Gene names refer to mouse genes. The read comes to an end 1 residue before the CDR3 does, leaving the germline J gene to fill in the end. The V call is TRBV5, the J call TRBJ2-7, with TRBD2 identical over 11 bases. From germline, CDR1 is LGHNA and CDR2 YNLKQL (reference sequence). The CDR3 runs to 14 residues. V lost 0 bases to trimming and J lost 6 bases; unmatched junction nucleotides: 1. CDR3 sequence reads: CASSQDDWGGEQYF. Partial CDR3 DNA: TGTGCCAGCAGCCAAGATGACTGGGGGGGTGAACAGTAC.

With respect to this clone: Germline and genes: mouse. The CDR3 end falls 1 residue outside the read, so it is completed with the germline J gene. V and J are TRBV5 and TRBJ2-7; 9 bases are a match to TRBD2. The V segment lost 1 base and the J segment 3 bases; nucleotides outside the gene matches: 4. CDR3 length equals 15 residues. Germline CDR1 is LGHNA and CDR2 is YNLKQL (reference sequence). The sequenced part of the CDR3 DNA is TGTGCCAGCAGCCAAGCGGACTGGGGCCTCTATGAACAGTAC. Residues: CASSQADWGLYEQY. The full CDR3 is CASSQADWGLYEQYF.

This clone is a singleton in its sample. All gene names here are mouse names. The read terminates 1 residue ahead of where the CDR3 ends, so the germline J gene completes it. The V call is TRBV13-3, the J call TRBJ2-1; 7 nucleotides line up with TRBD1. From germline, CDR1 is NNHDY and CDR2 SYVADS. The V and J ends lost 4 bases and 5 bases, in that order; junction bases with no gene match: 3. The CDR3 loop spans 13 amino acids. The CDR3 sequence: CASSPGQNAEQFF. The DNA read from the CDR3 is TGTGCCAGCAGTCCGGGACAGAATGCTGAGCAGTTC.

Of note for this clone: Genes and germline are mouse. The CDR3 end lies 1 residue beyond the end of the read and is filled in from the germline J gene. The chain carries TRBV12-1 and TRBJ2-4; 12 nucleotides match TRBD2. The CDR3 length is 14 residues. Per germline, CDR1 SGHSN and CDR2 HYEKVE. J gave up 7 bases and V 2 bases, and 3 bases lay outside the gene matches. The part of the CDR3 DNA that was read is TGTGCCAGCTCTCGACTGGGGGGGCAGCACACCTTGTAC. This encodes CASSRLGGQHTLY. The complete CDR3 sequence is CASSRLGGQHTLYF.

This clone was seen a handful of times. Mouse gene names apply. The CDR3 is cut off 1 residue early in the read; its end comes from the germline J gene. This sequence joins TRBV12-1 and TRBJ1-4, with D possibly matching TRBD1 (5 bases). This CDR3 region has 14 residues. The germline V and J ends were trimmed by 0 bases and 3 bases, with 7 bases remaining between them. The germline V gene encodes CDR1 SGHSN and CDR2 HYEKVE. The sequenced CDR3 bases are TGTGCCAGCTCTCTCAGGGGTCCCAACGAAAGATTATTT. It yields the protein CASSLRGPNERLF. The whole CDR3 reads CASSLRGPNERLFF.

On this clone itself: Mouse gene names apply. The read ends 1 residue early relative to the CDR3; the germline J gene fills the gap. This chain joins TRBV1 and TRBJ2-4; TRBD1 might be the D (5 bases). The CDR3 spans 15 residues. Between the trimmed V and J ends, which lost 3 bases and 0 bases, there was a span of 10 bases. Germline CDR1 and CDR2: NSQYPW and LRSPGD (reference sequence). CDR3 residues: CTCSARQPSQNTLYF. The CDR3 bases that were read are TGCACCTGCAGTGCCCGACAGCCTAGTCAAAACACCTTGTAC.

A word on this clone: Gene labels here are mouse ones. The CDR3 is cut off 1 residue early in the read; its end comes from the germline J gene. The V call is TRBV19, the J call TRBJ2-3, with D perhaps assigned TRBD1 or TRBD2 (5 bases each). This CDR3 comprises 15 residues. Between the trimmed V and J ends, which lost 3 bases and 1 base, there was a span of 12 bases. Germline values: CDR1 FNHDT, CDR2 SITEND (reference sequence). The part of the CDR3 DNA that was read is TGTGCCAGCAGTACCGGGGCCAGGGGTGCAGAAACGCTGTAT. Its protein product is CASSTGARGAETLY. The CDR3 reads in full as CASSTGARGAETLYF. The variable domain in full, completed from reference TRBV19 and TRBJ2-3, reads GGIITQTPKFLIGQEGQKLTLKCQQNFNHDTMYWYRQDSGKGLRLIYYSITENDLQKGDLSEGYDASREKKSSFSLTVTSAQKNEMAVFLCASSTGARGAETLYFGSGTRLTVL.

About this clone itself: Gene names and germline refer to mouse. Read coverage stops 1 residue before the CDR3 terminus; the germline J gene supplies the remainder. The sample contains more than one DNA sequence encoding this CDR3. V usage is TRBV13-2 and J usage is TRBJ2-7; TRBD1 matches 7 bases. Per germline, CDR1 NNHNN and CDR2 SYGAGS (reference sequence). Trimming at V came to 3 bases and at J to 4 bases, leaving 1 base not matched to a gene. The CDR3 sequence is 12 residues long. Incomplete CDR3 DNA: TGTGCCAGCGGTGGGGACAGTTATGAACAGTAC. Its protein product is CASGGDSYEQY. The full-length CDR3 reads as CASGGDSYEQYF.

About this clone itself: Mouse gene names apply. The CDR3: CASSQERGGQDTQYF. Incomplete CDR3 DNA: TGTGCCAGCAGCCAAGAGAGGGGTGGGCAAGACACCCAGTAC. The chain recombines TRBV5 with TRBJ2-5, with D possibly matching TRBD1 (5 bases). The sequence runs out 1 residue before the end of the CDR3; the remainder is reconstructed from the germline J gene. The CDR3 covers 15 residues. V lost 0 bases and J lost 3, with 10 bases in between. Germline-derived CDR1 and CDR2 are LGHNA and YNLKQL (reference sequence).

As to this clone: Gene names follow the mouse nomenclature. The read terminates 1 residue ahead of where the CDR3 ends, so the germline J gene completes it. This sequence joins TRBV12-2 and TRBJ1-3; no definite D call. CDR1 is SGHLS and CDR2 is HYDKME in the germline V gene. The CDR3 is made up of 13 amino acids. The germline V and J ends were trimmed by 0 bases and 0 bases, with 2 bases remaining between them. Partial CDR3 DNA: TGTGCCAGCTCTCTCCCTTCTGGAAATACGCTCTAT. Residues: CASSLPSGNTLY. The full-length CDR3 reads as CASSLPSGNTLYF.

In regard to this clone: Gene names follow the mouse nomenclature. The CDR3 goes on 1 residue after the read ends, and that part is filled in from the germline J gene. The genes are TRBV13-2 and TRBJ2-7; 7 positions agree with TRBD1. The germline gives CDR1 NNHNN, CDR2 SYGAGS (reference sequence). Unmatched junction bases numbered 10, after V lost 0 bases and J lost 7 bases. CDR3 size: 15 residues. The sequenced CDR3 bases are TGTGCCAGCGGTGATGGGTCTTACAGGGGTGGGGAACAGTAC. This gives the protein CASGDGSYRGGEQY. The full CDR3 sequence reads CASGDGSYRGGEQYF.

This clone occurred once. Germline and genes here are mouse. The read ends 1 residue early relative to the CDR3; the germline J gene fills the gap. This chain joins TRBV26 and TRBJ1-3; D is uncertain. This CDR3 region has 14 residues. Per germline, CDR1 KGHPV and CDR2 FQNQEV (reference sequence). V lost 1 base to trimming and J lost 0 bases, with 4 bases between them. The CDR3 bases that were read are TGTGCCAGCAGTCTGTGGAGTTCTGGAAATACGCTCTAT. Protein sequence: CASSLWSSGNTLY. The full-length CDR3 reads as CASSLWSSGNTLYF.

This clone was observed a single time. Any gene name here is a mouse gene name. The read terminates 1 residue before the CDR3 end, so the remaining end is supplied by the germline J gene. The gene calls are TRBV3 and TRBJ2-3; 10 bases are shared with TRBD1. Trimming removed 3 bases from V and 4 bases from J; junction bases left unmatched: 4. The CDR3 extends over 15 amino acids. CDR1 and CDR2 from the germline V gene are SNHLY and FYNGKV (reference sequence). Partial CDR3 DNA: TGTGCCAGCAGCTTCCGGGACAGGGGTCCAGAAACGCTGTAT. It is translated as CASSFRDRGPETLY. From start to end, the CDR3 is CASSFRDRGPETLYF.

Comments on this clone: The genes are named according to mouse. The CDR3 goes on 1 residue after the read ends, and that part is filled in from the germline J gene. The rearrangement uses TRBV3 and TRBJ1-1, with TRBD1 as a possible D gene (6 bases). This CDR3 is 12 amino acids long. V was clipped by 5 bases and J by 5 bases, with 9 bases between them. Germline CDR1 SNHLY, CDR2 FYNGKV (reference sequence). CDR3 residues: CASSPDRTEVFF. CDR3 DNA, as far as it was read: TGTGCCAGCAGCCCCGACAGGACAGAAGTCTTC.

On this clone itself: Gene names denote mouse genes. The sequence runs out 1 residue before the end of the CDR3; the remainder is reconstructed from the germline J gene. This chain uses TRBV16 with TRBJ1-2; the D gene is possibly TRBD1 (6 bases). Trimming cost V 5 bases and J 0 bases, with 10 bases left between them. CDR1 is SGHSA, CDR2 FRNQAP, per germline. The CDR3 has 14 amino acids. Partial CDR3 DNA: TGTGCAAGCAGCACCGGGACAACAAACTCCGACTACACC. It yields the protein CASSTGTTNSDYT. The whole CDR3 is CASSTGTTNSDYTF.

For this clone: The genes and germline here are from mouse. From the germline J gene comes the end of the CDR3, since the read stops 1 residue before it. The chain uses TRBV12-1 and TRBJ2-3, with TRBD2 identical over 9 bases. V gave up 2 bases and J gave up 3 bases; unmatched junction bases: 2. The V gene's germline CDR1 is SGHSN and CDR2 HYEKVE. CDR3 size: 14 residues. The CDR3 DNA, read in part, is TGTGCCAGCTCTCACACTGGGGGGGCAGAAACGCTGTAT. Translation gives CASSHTGGAETLY. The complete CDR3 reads CASSHTGGAETLYF. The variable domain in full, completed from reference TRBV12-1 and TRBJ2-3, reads DSGVVQSPRHIIKEKGGRSVLTCIPISGHSNVVWYQQTLGKELKFLIQHYEKVERDKGFLPSRFSVQQFDDYHSEMNMSALELEDSAMYFCASSHTGGAETLYFGSGTRLTVL.

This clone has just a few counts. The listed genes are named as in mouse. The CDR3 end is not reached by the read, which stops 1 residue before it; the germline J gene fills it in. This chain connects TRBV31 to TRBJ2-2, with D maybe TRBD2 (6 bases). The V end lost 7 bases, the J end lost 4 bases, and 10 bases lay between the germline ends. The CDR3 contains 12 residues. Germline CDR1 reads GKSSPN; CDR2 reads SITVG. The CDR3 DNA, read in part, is TGTGCCTTTTGGGGGTCCACCGGGCAGCTCTAC. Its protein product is CAFWGSTGQLY. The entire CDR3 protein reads CAFWGSTGQLYF.

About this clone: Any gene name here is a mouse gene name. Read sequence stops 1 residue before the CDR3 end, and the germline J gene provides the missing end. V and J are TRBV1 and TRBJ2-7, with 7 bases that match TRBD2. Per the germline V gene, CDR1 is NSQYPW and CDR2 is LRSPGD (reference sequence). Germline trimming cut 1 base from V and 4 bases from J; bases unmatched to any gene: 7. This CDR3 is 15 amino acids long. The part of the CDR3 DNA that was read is TGCACCTGCAGTGCAGGGGGGATACTGGGGTATGAACAGTAC. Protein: CTCSAGGILGYEQY. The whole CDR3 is CTCSAGGILGYEQYF.

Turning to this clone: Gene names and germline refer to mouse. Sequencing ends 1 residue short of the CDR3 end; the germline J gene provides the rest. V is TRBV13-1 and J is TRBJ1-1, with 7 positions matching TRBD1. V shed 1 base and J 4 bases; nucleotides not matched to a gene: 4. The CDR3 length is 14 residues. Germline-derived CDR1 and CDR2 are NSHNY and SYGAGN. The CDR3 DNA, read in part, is TGTGCCAGCAGTGATAGACAGGGAAGCACAGAAGTCTTC. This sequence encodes CASSDRQGSTEVF. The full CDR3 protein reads CASSDRQGSTEVFF.

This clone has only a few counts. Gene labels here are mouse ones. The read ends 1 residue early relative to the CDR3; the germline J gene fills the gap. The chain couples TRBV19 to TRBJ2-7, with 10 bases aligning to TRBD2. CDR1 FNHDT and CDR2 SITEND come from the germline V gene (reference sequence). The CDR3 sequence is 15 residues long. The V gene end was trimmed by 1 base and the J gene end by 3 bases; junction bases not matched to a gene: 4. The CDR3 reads CASSIRLGGLYEQYF. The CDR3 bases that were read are TGTGCCAGCAGTATAAGACTGGGGGGCCTCTATGAACAGTAC.

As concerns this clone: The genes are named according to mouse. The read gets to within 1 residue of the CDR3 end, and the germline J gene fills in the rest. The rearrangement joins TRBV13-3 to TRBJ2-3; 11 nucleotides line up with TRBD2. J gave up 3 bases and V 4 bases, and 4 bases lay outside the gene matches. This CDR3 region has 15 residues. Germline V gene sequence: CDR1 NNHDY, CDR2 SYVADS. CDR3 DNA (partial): TGTGCCAGCAGTCGACTGGGGGGGACAGCAGAAACGCTGTAT. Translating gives CASSRLGGTAETLY. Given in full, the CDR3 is CASSRLGGTAETLYF.

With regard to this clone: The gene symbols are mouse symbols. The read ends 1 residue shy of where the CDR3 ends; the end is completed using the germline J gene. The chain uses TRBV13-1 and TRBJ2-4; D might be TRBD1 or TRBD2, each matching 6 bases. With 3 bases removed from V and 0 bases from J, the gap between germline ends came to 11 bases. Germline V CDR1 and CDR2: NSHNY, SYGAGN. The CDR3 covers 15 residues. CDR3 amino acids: CASSGGGSSQNTLYF. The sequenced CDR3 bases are TGTGCCAGCAGTGGAGGGGGGTCTAGTCAAAACACCTTGTAC.

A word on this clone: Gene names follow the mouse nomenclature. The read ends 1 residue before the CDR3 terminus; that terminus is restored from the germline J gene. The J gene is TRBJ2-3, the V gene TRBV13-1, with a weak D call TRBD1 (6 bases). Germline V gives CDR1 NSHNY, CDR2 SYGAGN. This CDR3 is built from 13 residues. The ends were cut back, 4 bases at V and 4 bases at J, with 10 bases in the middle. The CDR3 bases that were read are TGTGCCAGCAGTCTCGGGACAACAGAAACGCTGTAT. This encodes CASSLGTTETLY. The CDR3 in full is CASSLGTTETLYF.

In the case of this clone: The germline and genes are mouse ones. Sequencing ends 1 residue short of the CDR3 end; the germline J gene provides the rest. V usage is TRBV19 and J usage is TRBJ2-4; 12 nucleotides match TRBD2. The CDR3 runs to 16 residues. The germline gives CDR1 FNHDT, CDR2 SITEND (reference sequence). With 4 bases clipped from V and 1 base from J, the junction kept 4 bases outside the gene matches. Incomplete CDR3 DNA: TGTGCCAGCAGTTGGGACTGGGGGGTCCGTCAAAACACCTTGTAC. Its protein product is CASSWDWGVRQNTLY. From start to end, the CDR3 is CASSWDWGVRQNTLYF.

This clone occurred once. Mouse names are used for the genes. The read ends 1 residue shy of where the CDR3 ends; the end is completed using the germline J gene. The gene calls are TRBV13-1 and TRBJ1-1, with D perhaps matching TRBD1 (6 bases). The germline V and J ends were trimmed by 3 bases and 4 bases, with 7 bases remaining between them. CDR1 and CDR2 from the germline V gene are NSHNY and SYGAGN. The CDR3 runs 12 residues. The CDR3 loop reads CASSGTVTEVFF. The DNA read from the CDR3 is TGTGCCAGCAGTGGGACAGTCACAGAAGTCTTC.

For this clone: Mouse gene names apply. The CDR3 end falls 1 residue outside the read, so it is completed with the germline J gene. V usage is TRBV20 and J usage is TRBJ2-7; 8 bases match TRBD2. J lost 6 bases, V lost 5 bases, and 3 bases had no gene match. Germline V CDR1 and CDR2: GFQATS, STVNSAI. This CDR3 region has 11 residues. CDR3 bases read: TGTGGTGCTCCGGACTGGGTTGAACAGTAC. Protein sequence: CGAPDWVEQY. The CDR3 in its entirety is CGAPDWVEQYF.

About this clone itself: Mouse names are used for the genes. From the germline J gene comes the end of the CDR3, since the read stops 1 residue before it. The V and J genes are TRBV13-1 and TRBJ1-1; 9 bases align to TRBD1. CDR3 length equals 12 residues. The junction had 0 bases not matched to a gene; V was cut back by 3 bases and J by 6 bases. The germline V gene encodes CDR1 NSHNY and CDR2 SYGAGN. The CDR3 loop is CASSGQGAEVFF. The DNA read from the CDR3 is TGTGCCAGCAGTGGACAGGGGGCAGAAGTCTTC.